The rows below give T cell receptor beta chains drawn from one sample of a study of memory CD4+ T cells and cytomegalovirus serostatus. Clones were read by immunoSEQ multiplex PCR, and TCRdb kept only the in-frame ones, dropping some. The table includes over 50,000 clones, around 83% detected once. The sample consisted of memory CD4+ T cells from blood. The receptors come from an adult in good health and CMV-seronegative. The CDR3 runs from the conserved cysteine through the conserved F or W. The order of the fields is J gene, V gene, clone size, D gene, CDR3 protein, CDR3 DNA. A D gene is named only where the DNA matches it firmly. Clone size is stated in some rows and not others, as once, few, many or a class when expanded.

J: TRBJ1-1
V: TRBV14
size: NA
D: TRBD1
CDR3: CASSQGGGTGKMNTEAFF
DNA: TGTGCCAGCAGCCAAGGGGGTGGGACAGGGAAAATGAACACTGAAGCTTTCTTT

J: TRBJ1-2
V: TRBV28
size: NA
D: NA
CDR3: CASSFFRVRARDFPRGYTF
DNA: TGTGCCAGCAGTTTTTTTCGGGTTCGCGCAAGGGACTTCCCGCGTGGCTACACCTTC

J: TRBJ2-7
V: TRBV27
size: NA
D: TRBD1
CDR3: CASSSTRDSRYEQYF
DNA: TGTGCCAGCAGCTCTACTCGGGACAGCCGTTACGAGCAGTACTTC

J: TRBJ2-1
V: TRBV7-6
size: NA
D: NA
CDR3: CASSLGSNEQFF
DNA: TGTGCCAGCAGCTTAGGGTCCAATGAGCAGTTCTTC

J: TRBJ2-1
V: TRBV6-1
size: NA
D: NA
CDR3: CASNRWGPEQFF
DNA: TGTGCCAGCAACCGGTGGGGCCCAGAGCAGTTCTTC

J: TRBJ2-1
V: TRBV10-3
size: NA
D: NA
CDR3: CAISVRDEQFF
DNA: TGTGCCATCAGTGTTCGAGATGAGCAGTTCTTC

J: TRBJ2-2
V: TRBV5-1
size: NA
D: NA
CDR3: CASSSSGVRIDTGELFF
DNA: TGCGCCAGCAGCTCCTCGGGCGTGCGGATCGACACCGGGGAGCTGTTTTTT

J: TRBJ2-3
V: TRBV30
size: NA
D: NA
CDR3: CAWRPGGSTDTQYF
DNA: TGTGCCTGGAGGCCAGGGGGGAGCACAGATACGCAGTATTTT

J: TRBJ2-7
V: TRBV10-3
size: few
D: TRBD2
CDR3: CATVGSGGIPYEQYF
DNA: TGTGCCACCGTAGGGAGCGGGGGAATCCCCTACGAGCAGTACTTC

J: TRBJ1-2
V: TRBV28
size: NA
D: TRBD1
CDR3: CASSRTGNYGYTF
DNA: TGTGCCAGCAGCCGGACAGGGAACTATGGCTACACCTTC

J: TRBJ1-3
V: TRBV7-2
size: NA
D: NA
CDR3: CASSLDRDTIYF
DNA: TGTGCCAGCAGCTTAGACCGGGACACCATATATTTT

J: TRBJ2-2
V: TRBV5-6
size: NA
D: NA
CDR3: CASSPALTTGELFF
DNA: TGTGCCAGCAGCCCCGCTCTTACGACCGGGGAGCTGTTTTTT

J: TRBJ1-4
V: TRBV5-4
size: few
D: TRBD1
CDR3: CASSLGAGGHEKLFF
DNA: TGTGCCAGCAGCTTGGGGGCAGGGGGACATGAAAAACTGTTTTTT

J: TRBJ1-6
V: TRBV28
size: NA
D: NA
CDR3: CASSLPVGGRRNRSPLHF
DNA: TGTGCCAGCAGTCTACCCGTCGGGGGGAGAAGAAATCGCTCACCCCTCCACTTT

J: TRBJ2-5
V: TRBV5-5
size: NA
D: NA
CDR3: CASSLGAFGETQYF
DNA: TGTGCCAGCAGCTTGGGCGCATTTGGGGAGACCCAGTACTTC

J: TRBJ2-2
V: TRBV2
size: NA
D: NA
CDR3: CASRDDRNTGELFF
DNA: TGTGCCAGCCGAGACGACAGGAACACCGGGGAGCTGTTTTTT

J: TRBJ2-2
V: TRBV7-2
size: few
D: TRBD1
CDR3: CASSRQGVLTGELFF
DNA: TGTGCCAGCAGCCGACAGGGTGTCTTAACCGGGGAGCTGTTTTTT

J: TRBJ1-1
V: TRBV6-5
size: NA
D: NA
CDR3: CASSLDVLNTEAFF
DNA: TGTGCCAGCAGTCTCGATGTACTGAACACTGAAGCTTTCTTT

J: TRBJ1-2
V: TRBV7-9
size: NA
D: NA
CDR3: CASSPGGRRGYTF
DNA: TGTGCCAGCAGCCCGGGTGGGAGAAGGGGCTACACCTTC

J: TRBJ1-2
V: TRBV28
size: once
D: TRBD1
CDR3: CASTQGTGVGYGYTF
DNA: TGTGCCAGCACCCAGGGGACAGGGGTAGGCTATGGCTACACCTTC

J: TRBJ1-2
V: TRBV4-1
size: NA
D: NA
CDR3: CASSQPQGLGGYTF
DNA: TGCGCCAGCAGCCAACCCCAAGGGCTTGGTGGCTACACCTTC

J: TRBJ2-2
V: TRBV7-2
size: NA
D: NA
CDR3: CASSLSHTGELFF
DNA: TGTGCCAGCAGCTTATCCCACACCGGGGAGCTGTTTTTT

J: TRBJ1-5
V: TRBV2
size: NA
D: TRBD1
CDR3: CASGGTGGNQPQHF
DNA: TGTGCCAGCGGCGGGACAGGGGGCAATCAGCCCCAGCATTTT

J: TRBJ2-1
V: TRBV5-1
size: few
D: TRBD2
CDR3: CASSLGTSAPGEQFF
DNA: TGCGCCAGCAGCCTAGGGACTAGCGCGCCGGGGGAGCAGTTCTTC

J: TRBJ2-1
V: TRBV5-6
size: NA
D: NA
CDR3: CASSPGGQGGNEQFF
DNA: TGTGCCAGCAGCCCCGGCGGGCAGGGAGGCAATGAGCAGTTCTTC